These 13 T cell receptor beta chains originate from one sample sequenced in a study of T cell clonality in common variable immunodeficiency. Sequencing was performed with immunoSEQ multiplex PCR; in TCRdb, only in-frame clones are kept and a portion is missing. The table lists some 50,000 clones, no singletons, with approximately 6.2% in the top ten. Sequenced sample: peripheral blood mononuclear cells. These receptors all stem from a person aged 18 to 70 in good health.

At least ten counts were recorded for this clone. The CDR3 goes on 3 residues after the read ends, and that part is filled in from the germline J gene. This rearrangement joins TRBV4-1 to TRBJ2-7, with D hard to call. This CDR3 is built from 14 residues. V lost 1 base and J lost 5, with 12 bases in between. Looked up from germline, CDR1 is MGHRA and CDR2 is YSYEKL. This chain's CDR3 is CASSQVTSEDEQYF. The CDR3 bases that were read are TGCGCCAGCAGCCAAGTAACATCTGAGGACGAG.

There are many counts of this clone. The read halts 3 residues ahead of the CDR3 end, with the missing end drawn from the germline J gene. The chain links TRBV14 to TRBJ2-7; D possibly corresponds to TRBD2 (5 bases). V gave up 3 bases and J gave up 6 bases, with 9 bases separating them. This CDR3 is built from 12 residues. Germline CDR1 is SGHDN and CDR2 is FVKESK. The DNA read from the CDR3 is TGTGCCAGCAGCCACCTAGCCATCGAG. Encoded protein: CASSHLAIE. In full, the CDR3 reads CASSHLAIEQYF.

The sample holds many counts of this clone. The missing CDR3 end, 3 residues past where the read stops, is filled in from the germline J gene. This chain links TRBV2 with TRBJ1-1; 7 nucleotides align to TRBD1. The CDR3 has 12 residues. Germline V CDR1 and CDR2: SNHLY, FYNNEI. Trimming cost V 6 bases and J 6 bases; bases outside gene matches: 4. The CDR3 loop reads CASRTGVAEAFF. CDR3 bases read: TGTGCCAGCAGAACAGGGGTGGCTGAA.

This clone was observed at least ten times. The read ends 3 residues early relative to the CDR3; the germline J gene fills the gap. The J gene is TRBJ1-1, the V gene TRBV5-1, with D unresolved. The CDR3 length is 12 residues. V lost 0 bases and J lost 7, with 7 bases in between. Germline CDR1 is SGHRS and CDR2 is YFSETQ. CDR3 DNA (partial): TGCGCCAGCAGCTTGGACAGATTTGAA. It encodes CASSLDRFE. The full CDR3 is CASSLDRFEAFF. The variable domain in full, completed from reference TRBV5-1 and TRBJ1-1, reads KAGVTQTPRYLIKTRGQQVTLSCSPISGHRSVSWYQQTPGQGLQFLFEYFSETQRNKGNFPGRFSGRQFSNSRSEMNVSTLELGDSALYLCASSLDRFEAFFGQGTRLTVV.

Ten or more counts support this clone. Read coverage stops 3 residues before the CDR3 terminus; the germline J gene supplies the remainder. J is TRBJ2-7 and V is TRBV19; the match to TRBD1 covers 11 bases. The CDR3 contains 15 residues. J lost 5 bases, V lost 1 base, and 4 bases had no gene match. CDR1 and CDR2 (germline): LNHDA, SQIVND (reference sequence). The CDR3 sequence: CASSIVDRGHNEQYF. The covered CDR3 bases are TGTGCCAGTAGTATAGTGGACAGGGGGCATAACGAG. Using reference TRBV19 and TRBJ2-7 for the parts outside the CDR3, the full variable domain is DGGITQSPKYLFRKEGQNVTLSCEQNLNHDAMYWYRQDPGQGLRLIYYSQIVNDFQKGDIAEGYSVSREKKESFPLTVTSAQKNPTAFYLCASSIVDRGHNEQYFGPGTRLTVT.

This clone showed up many times. From the germline J gene comes the end of the CDR3, since the read stops 3 residues before it. The chain is built from TRBV20-1 and TRBJ1-4; TRBD1 matches at 7 bases. This CDR3 has 14 amino acids. The germline V gene encodes CDR1 DFQATT and CDR2 SNEGSKA (reference sequence). Partial CDR3 DNA: TGCAGTGCTAGAGACCCACCGACGGAGGGGGCA. It translates to CSARDPPTEGA. In full, the CDR3 is CSARDPPTEGALFF.

This clone was recorded a few times. The read ends 3 residues shy of where the CDR3 ends; the end is completed using the germline J gene. This sequence joins TRBV19 and TRBJ2-2, with 7 bases that match TRBD1. CDR3 length equals 13 residues. Germline V gene sequence: CDR1 LNHDA, CDR2 SQIVND (reference sequence). The sequenced CDR3 bases are TGTGCCAGCCAAGACAGGGATGGTTCACCG. This translates into CASQDRDGSP. The full CDR3 protein is CASQDRDGSPLFF.

This clone has at least ten counts. The CDR3 end is not reached by the read, which stops 3 residues before it; the germline J gene fills it in. The V call is TRBV30, the J call TRBJ2-1; D perhaps matches TRBD2 (5 bases). V was pared by 6 bases and J by 0 bases, with 12 bases between. The CDR3 consists of 14 residues. Germline V gene lookup returns CDR1 GTSNPN and CDR2 SVGIG (reference sequence). The sequenced CDR3 bases are TGTGCCTGCCAGTGGAGCGGCTCCTACAATGAG. Translation: CACQWSGSYNE. Given in full, the CDR3 is CACQWSGSYNEQFF.

This clone was seen ten or more times. The read is 3 residues too short to cover the CDR3 end, so that end is filled in from the germline J gene. The chain employs TRBV5-6 and TRBJ1-4, with D possibly TRBD1 on 5 matching bases. The CDR3 contains 15 residues. CDR1 is SGHDT, CDR2 YYEEEE, per germline. Partial CDR3 DNA: TGTGCCAGCAGCTTGTATGGCTCTGGGGCCAACGTA. It yields the protein CASSLYGSGANV. The CDR3 in its entirety is CASSLYGSGANVLFF. Based on the CDR3 plus reference TRBV5-6 and TRBJ1-4, the full variable domain is DAGVTQSPTHLIKTRGQQVTLRCSPKSGHDTVSWYQQALGQGPQFIFQYYEEEERQRGNFPDRFSGHQFPNYSSELNVNALLLGDSALYLCASSLYGSGANVLFFGSGTQLSVL.

This clone occurred many times. The read halts 3 residues ahead of the CDR3 end, with the missing end drawn from the germline J gene. Other nucleotide sequences from this sample produce the same CDR3. The V gene is TRBV20-1, the J gene TRBJ1-3, with D uncertain. Trimming stripped 6 bases from V and 7 bases from J, with 19 bases between. Germline-derived CDR1 and CDR2 are DFQATT and SNEGSKA (reference sequence). The CDR3 length is 14 residues. CDR3 bases read: TGCAGTGCCATGACCCCTGGAAAGGGCAACACC. Translating it yields CSAMTPGKGNT. The whole CDR3 sequence is CSAMTPGKGNTIYF.

This clone has ten or more counts. The read finishes 3 residues shy of the CDR3 end, and the germline J gene is used to complete it. This sequence joins TRBV6-2 or TRBV6-3 and TRBJ2-7; 10 bases fit TRBD2. The germline V gene encodes CDR1 MNHEY and CDR2 SVGEGT. The CDR3 loop spans 15 amino acids. V lost 3 bases and J lost 3; bases outside the gene matches: 5. The CDR3 DNA, read in part, is TGTGCCAGCAGTTATCGGGCTAGCGGGGGCTACGAG. Its protein is CASSYRASGGYE. In full, the CDR3 is CASSYRASGGYEQYF.

This clone was found many times. The read finishes 3 residues shy of the CDR3 end, and the germline J gene is used to complete it. J is TRBJ2-3 and V is TRBV6-2 or TRBV6-3, with D perhaps TRBD2 (6 bases). Trimming stripped 2 bases from V and 6 bases from J, with 12 bases between. This CDR3 contains 14 residues. Germline CDR1 is MNHEY and CDR2 is SVGEGT. The CDR3 here is CASSYLTSLDTQYF. The DNA read from the CDR3 is TGTGCCAGCAGTTACCTGACTAGTCTGGATACG.

This clone was detected many times. The read falls 3 residues short of the CDR3 end, and the missing part is taken from the germline J gene. V gene TRBV5-1 combines with J gene TRBJ1-1, with D perhaps matching TRBD1 (6 bases). Germline assignment: CDR1 SGHRS and CDR2 YFSETQ. V was shortened by 4 bases and J by 0 bases, with 13 bases between the two germline ends. CDR3 length equals 15 residues. CDR3 amino acids: CASSGLGQLNTEAFF. CDR3 DNA (partial): TGCGCCAGCAGCGGCCTAGGACAGCTGAACACTGAA.